This TCR beta chain appears in the sequencing data of a study of T and B cells in COVID-19 patients. Study-level background: Peripheral blood came from COVID-19 patients with active infection or after recovery. Active-infection patients were older, median 67 years, than recovered patients, median around 34 years. Of about 20 active-infection patients, 12 were critically ill with mechanical ventilation or extracorporeal membrane oxygenation.

V lost 2 bases and J lost 6; bases outside the gene matches: 8. The CDR3 covers 17 residues. Multiplex PCR with BIOMED2 TRB-A/B primer pools amplified TRB rearrangements. One entry per CDR3 protein results from TCRdb running MiXCR on the multiplex PCR reads. Seen here are around 6,400 distinct CDR3 sequences, around 26% observed once, and the top ten hold 9.5% to 15%. Blood genomic DNA input for TRB amplification was about 240-550 ng. The receptor was isolated from a human donor with active COVID-19. This chain joins TRBV12-3 or TRBV12-4 and TRBJ2-7, with 15 nucleotides matching TRBD2. The specimen was blood. The CDR3, as DNA: TGTGCCAGCAGTTTAAAAGGGACTAGCGGGGGGTCCAGCGAGCAGTACTTC. It is translated as CASSLKGTSGGSSEQYF.